The TCR beta chain under discussion was sequenced for a study of blood T cell repertoires in COVID-19. Looking at the study overall: The origin of the acute and convalescent COVID-19 samples was the United States, Italy and Spain. T cells, B-cell-depleted T cells, or PBMCs provided the cDNA or gDNA that served as material.

Generated by immunoSEQ multiplex PCR, the TCRdb table keeps only in-frame clones and is missing some. This table holds some 28,000 clones, roughly 90% found once. Germline loops: CDR1 SGHAT, CDR2 FQNNGV. V was pared by 5 bases and J by 7 bases, with 14 bases between. This CDR3 is built from 13 residues. The specimen was peripheral blood. This receptor was identified in a human donor in a cohort sampled during active COVID-19. This chain joins TRBV11-2 and TRBJ1-1; D is unresolved. The CDR3 spells CASSLNTYFEAFF. The CDR3 DNA reads as TGTGCCAGCAGCCTCAATACCTATTTTGAAGCTTTCTTT.